This T cell receptor (beta chain) came from a study of T cell repertoires in cytomegalovirus infection. Study-level background: Public TCR beta signatures indicated both CMV infection and matching HLA type. The study, taken as a whole, reports: Carriers of CMV and the relevant HLA type were discriminated by public TCR beta frequency. The response measured ex vivo was dominated by TCR beta clonotypes (HLA-C-restricted and CMV-specific).

Germline CDR1 LNHDA, CDR2 SQIVND (reference sequence). The V and J ends lost 7 bases and 4 bases respectively, with 20 bases between them. CDR3 size: 15 residues. Regarding this clonotype: The antigen is undetermined.

TCRdb independently ran MiXCR on the reads; one entry per CDR3 protein. The sample records over 200,000 distinct CDR3 sequences, roughly 15% being singletons. The chain recombines TRBV19 with TRBJ2-7; D unresolved. The sample was PBMCs. The TCR was taken from a human donor in good health (CMV status not recorded). Some clones in this sample may be carry-over from other donors' samples. As DNA, the CDR3 is TGTGCCAGTACTCGTGACCTCGGTGGACCTTACGAGCAGTACTTC. This codes for CASTRDLGGPYEQYF.